These 22 T cell receptor beta chains came from one sample sequenced in a study of blood T cell repertoires in COVID-19. Libraries were prepared by immunoSEQ multiplex PCR; TCRdb keeps only in-frame clonotypes and omits some of them. The sample lists some 190,000 clones, about four fifths occurring once. Specimen: peripheral blood. The receptors originated from a woman of 80 years or more with COVID-19, enrolled during active disease.

J is TRBJ2-5 and V is TRBV28, with D unclear. With 2 bases removed from V and 2 bases from J, the gap between germline ends came to 9 bases. Germline lookup yields CDR1 MDHEN and CDR2 SYDVKM. The CDR3 is made up of 14 amino acids. DNA of the CDR3: TGTGCCAGCAGTTTAGTGGCACAACAAGAGACCCAGTACTTC. Its translation: CASSLVAQQETQYF.

The rearrangement links TRBV6-1 to TRBJ1-5; no clear D gene. V gave up 1 base and J gave up 1 base, with 11 bases separating them. The length of the CDR3 is 16 residues. Germline lookup yields CDR1 MNHNS and CDR2 SASEGT. In DNA form, the CDR3 reads TGTGCCAGCAGTGAAGGGGGAGGTCGCAGCAATCAGCCCCAGCATTTT. Amino acids: CASSEGGGRSNQPQHF.

Regarding this clone: This same CDR3 is encoded by further DNA sequences in the sample. The chain recombines TRBV10-3 with TRBJ1-3; D not certain. With 7 bases removed from V and 0 bases from J, the gap between germline ends came to 4 bases. CDR3 size: 12 residues. Germline CDR1 is ENHRY and CDR2 is SYGVKD. The CDR3 DNA follows: TGTGCCATCACGGGCTCTGGAAACACCATATATTTT. This encodes CAITGSGNTIYF.

The chain joins TRBV7-9 to TRBJ2-1, with D perhaps matching TRBD1 (6 bases). The CDR3 totals 11 residues. CDR1 and CDR2 from the germline V gene are SEHNR and FQNEAQ (reference sequence). The ends were cut back, 5 bases at V and 10 bases at J, with 9 bases in the middle. Written as DNA, the CDR3 is TGTGCCAGCAGCAAAGGACAGGAGCAGTTCTTC. This codes for CASSKGQEQFF.

The chain joins TRBV28 to TRBJ2-7; the D gene is possibly TRBD2 (6 bases). The germline V gene encodes CDR1 MDHEN and CDR2 SYDVKM. The CDR3 is made up of 15 amino acids. With 3 bases removed from V and 2 bases from J, the gap between germline ends came to 14 bases. CDR3 sequence: CASSFAGIGTYEQYF. Here the CDR3 DNA reads TGTGCCAGCAGTTTTGCGGGGATCGGCACCTACGAGCAGTACTTC.

The chain joins TRBV11-3 to TRBJ2-1; D is unclear. V gave up 5 bases and J gave up 11 bases, with 13 bases separating them. The germline V gene has CDR1 SGHNT and CDR2 YENEEA. The CDR3 is 12 amino acids. The CDR3 region has the DNA TGTGCCAGCAGCCCCGGTGCCCCGAAGCAGTTCTTC. Translated, it gives CASSPGAPKQFF.

The chain employs TRBV19 and TRBJ1-3, with D tentatively TRBD1 (5 bases). The CDR3 length is 13 residues. CDR1 is LNHDA, CDR2 SQIVND, per germline (reference sequence). Trimming took 9 bases from V and 0 from J, leaving 9 bases between them. The DNA for the CDR3 is TGTGCCAGCGAGACAGCCTCTGGAAACACCATATATTTT. It yields the protein CASETASGNTIYF.

This clone was observed once. This chain uses TRBV15 with TRBJ2-3, with 9 nucleotides matching TRBD2. The CDR3 has 16 amino acids. Trimming at V came to 0 bases and at J to 6 bases, leaving 7 bases not matched to a gene. Germline CDR1 is LNHNV and CDR2 is YYDKDF (reference sequence). The CDR3 sequence: CATSRDSSGTVDTQYF. The CDR3 region has the DNA TGTGCCACCAGCAGAGATTCTAGCGGGACTGTCGATACGCAGTATTTT. Drawing the rest from reference TRBV15 and TRBJ2-3, the complete variable domain is DAMVIQNPRYQVTQFGKPVTLSCSQTLNHNVMYWYQQKSSQAPKLLFHYYDKDFNNEADTPDNFQSRRPNTSFCFLDIRSPGLGDTAMYLCATSRDSSGTVDTQYFGPGTRLTVL.

The rearrangement joins TRBV2 to TRBJ1-2, with a tentative D call TRBD1 (5 bases). Trimming took off 6 bases at V and 2 bases at J, with 19 bases between the two ends. Germline-derived CDR1 and CDR2 are SNHLY and FYNNEI. This CDR3 has 16 amino acids. The CDR3 DNA reads TGTGCCAGCAGCGCCTACCTCGTTTCAGGGAACTATGGCTACACCTTC. Protein product: CASSAYLVSGNYGYTF.

The chain links TRBV5-1 to TRBJ2-6; TRBD2 aligns across 10 bases. V lost 0 bases to trimming and J lost 1 base; unmatched junction nucleotides: 10. The CDR3 loop spans 20 amino acids. Germline CDR1 reads SGHRS; CDR2 reads YFSETQ. The CDR3 region has the DNA TGCGCCAGCAGCTTGGCGGTAGCGGGGGGCATACTTTCTGGGGCCAACGTCCTGACTTTC. Protein: CASSLAVAGGILSGANVLTF. Combining the CDR3 with reference TRBV5-1 and TRBJ2-6 gives the whole variable domain KAGVTQTPRYLIKTRGQQVTLSCSPISGHRSVSWYQQTPGQGLQFLFEYFSETQRNKGNFPGRFSGRQFSNSRSEMNVSTLELGDSALYLCASSLAVAGGILSGANVLTFGAGSRLTVL.

The chain recombines TRBV5-1 with TRBJ2-2; possible D gene TRBD2, 6 bases. From germline, CDR1 is SGHRS and CDR2 YFSETQ. The CDR3 runs 14 residues. V shed 2 bases and J shed 7 bases, with 12 bases lying between them. CDR3 DNA sequence: TGCGCCAGCAGCTTAGGAGGGGTTGGCGGGGAGCTGTTTTTT. Encoded protein: CASSLGGVGGELFF.

The chain links TRBV2 to TRBJ1-6; D perhaps matches TRBD1 (5 bases). CDR1 is SNHLY and CDR2 is FYNNEI in the germline V gene. The CDR3 totals 15 residues. With 5 bases removed from V and 7 bases from J, the gap between germline ends came to 15 bases. The CDR3 nucleotides are TGTGCCAGCAGTCTCGGCAACCAGGGAAATTCACCCCTCCACTTT. Its protein is CASSLGNQGNSPLHF.

This chain connects TRBV5-1 to TRBJ2-3; 10 bases match TRBD2. Trimming at V came to 4 bases and at J to 1 base, leaving 18 bases not matched to a gene. CDR1 SGHRS and CDR2 YFSETQ come from the germline V gene. This CDR3 has 20 residues. The CDR3 is CASSPIAGGSARIGTDTQYF. DNA for the CDR3: TGCGCCAGCAGCCCTATAGCGGGAGGATCTGCCCGAATAGGCACAGATACGCAGTATTTT. Looking up the rest from reference TRBV5-1 and TRBJ2-3 gives the full variable domain: KAGVTQTPRYLIKTRGQQVTLSCSPISGHRSVSWYQQTPGQGLQFLFEYFSETQRNKGNFPGRFSGRQFSNSRSEMNVSTLELGDSALYLCASSPIAGGSARIGTDTQYFGPGTRLTVL.

The genes are TRBV2 and TRBJ2-5; the match to TRBD2 covers 8 bases. The CDR3 covers 11 residues. Germline V gene lookup returns CDR1 SNHLY and CDR2 FYNNEI. This CDR3 reads CEAGGRETQYF. CDR3 in DNA: TGTGAGGCGGGGGGACGAGAGACCCAGTACTTC.

This chain uses TRBV27 with TRBJ1-5, with 7 positions matching TRBD1. The CDR3 length is 15 residues. Trimming took 5 bases from V and 7 from J; bases not matched to a gene: 11. Germline CDR1 MNHEY, CDR2 SMNVEV (reference sequence). CDR3 residues: CASSPGTAGEQPQHF. The CDR3 DNA reads TGTGCCAGCAGTCCAGGGACAGCGGGTGAACAGCCCCAGCATTTT.

This sequence joins TRBV20-1 and TRBJ2-1; the match to TRBD2 covers 9 bases. J was trimmed by 2 bases and V by 3 bases; bases with no gene match: 5. The CDR3 extends over 15 amino acids. From germline, CDR1 is DFQATT and CDR2 SNEGSKA (reference sequence). The CDR3 DNA reads as TGCAGTGCTAGTAGGGCGGGAGGGCCCTACAATGAGCAGTTCTTC. Translated, it gives CSASRAGGPYNEQFF.

Concerning this clone itself: At one end the junction does not follow the germline gene, possibly because of a read error. The chain recombines TRBV13 with TRBJ1-5; the D gene is possibly TRBD1 (6 bases). CDR3 length equals 14 residues. Germline CDR1 PRHDT, CDR2 FYEKMQ (reference sequence). The CDR3 region has the DNA TGTGCCAGCAGTTTAGGGGGGCCTGGTTCGCCCCAGCATTTT. Translation gives CASSLGGPGSPQHF.

The V gene is TRBV6-2 or TRBV6-3, the J gene TRBJ1-2; 8 nucleotides align to TRBD1. Losses at the gene ends were 3 bases for V and 8 bases for J; bases not matched to a gene: 5. Germline V gene lookup returns CDR1 MNHEY and CDR2 SVGEGT. CDR3 length: 13 residues. CDR3 loop: CASSYRDRSGYTF. The CDR3 DNA follows: TGTGCCAGCAGTTATCGGGACAGGAGCGGCTACACCTTC.

The genes are TRBV7-3 and TRBJ1-4; 12 bases are a match to TRBD1. CDR3 length: 15 amino acids. J gave up 8 bases and V 0 bases, and 1 base lay outside the gene matches. From germline, CDR1 is SGHTA and CDR2 FQGTGA. The CDR3: CASSLTGTGGEKLFF. The CDR3 DNA sequence: TGTGCCAGCAGCTTAACCGGGACAGGGGGCGAAAAACTGTTTTTT. Filled out from reference TRBV7-3 and TRBJ1-4, the complete variable domain reads GAGVSQTPSNKVTEKGKYVELRCDPISGHTALYWYRQSLGQGPEFLIYFQGTGAADDSGLPNDRFFAVRPEGSVSTLKIQRTERGDSAVYLCASSLTGTGGEKLFFGSGTQLSVL.

The chain is built from TRBV28 and TRBJ1-4; 12 bases map to TRBD1. The CDR3 spans 15 residues. V lost 8 bases and J lost 10; bases outside the gene matches: 11. In germline, CDR1 is MDHEN, CDR2 SYDVKM. The CDR3 coding sequence is TGTGCCAGCCAACCACCCGGGACAGGGGGCGGAAAACTGTTTTTT. Translated, it gives CASQPPGTGGGKLFF.

This chain links TRBV7-9 with TRBJ2-1, with 13 nucleotides matching TRBD2. This CDR3 comprises 16 residues. CDR1 SEHNR and CDR2 FQNEAQ come from the germline V gene (reference sequence). V was clipped by 5 bases and J by 7 bases; unmatched bases: 8. Here the CDR3 DNA reads TGTGCCAGCAGCCTAACTAGCGGGAGGGCGTGGAATGAGCAGTTCTTC. Protein sequence: CASSLTSGRAWNEQFF.

The CDR3 coding sequence is TGCAGCGCCGTGTACGGGACGAACACCGGGGAGCTGTTTTTT. This translates into CSAVYGTNTGELFF. V usage is TRBV29-1 and J usage is TRBJ2-2; perhaps TRBD2 as D (5 bases). The CDR3 loop spans 14 amino acids. V lost 7 bases to trimming and J lost 0 bases, with 12 bases between them. Germline V CDR1 and CDR2: SQVTM, ANQGSEA.